The next 28 T cell receptor beta chains were all read from a single sample in a study of identifying expanded T cells in peripheral blood (dated by TCRdb to about 2019). To prepare the library, the immunoSEQ multiplex PCR assay was applied. TCRdb took this table from immuneACCESS and kept in-frame rearrangements with V and J called. Such tables lack part of the clones; where checked against another copy, unresolved V genes explain under half of the gap, and the rest is unexplained. The table for this sample lists over 90,000 clones; more than 70% of them were counted only once. The ten largest make up 12% to 15% of the sample. The sequenced sample consisted of blood. Receptors originate from a person between 18 and 75 years old in good health.

The rearrangement joins TRBV4-3 to TRBJ1-2, with TRBD1 identical over 7 bases. Trimming took 0 bases from V and 4 from J; bases not matched to a gene: 2. In germline, CDR1 is LGHNA, CDR2 YSLEER. The CDR3 has 14 residues. The CDR3 loop is CASSQDRGGYGYTF. The CDR3 DNA sequence: TGCGCCAGCAGCCAAGACAGGGGGGGCTATGGCTACACCTTC.

The chain joins TRBV10-3 to TRBJ2-1; 7 nucleotides line up with TRBD1. The CDR3 extends over 15 amino acids. The V gene's germline CDR1 is ENHRY and CDR2 SYGVKD. V lost 0 bases to trimming and J lost 4 bases; unmatched junction nucleotides: 3. The CDR3 region has the DNA TGTGCCATCAGTGAGTCCCGGGACAGATACAATGAGCAGTTCTTC. Translation gives CAISESRDRYNEQFF.

The gene calls are TRBV7-2 and TRBJ2-3; 7 nucleotides match TRBD1. Germline values: CDR1 SGHTA, CDR2 FQGNSA. J gave up 4 bases and V 5 bases, and 9 bases lay outside the gene matches. The CDR3 is made up of 15 amino acids. This chain's CDR3 is CASSLTGTEADTQYF. CDR3 DNA sequence: TGTGCCAGCAGCCTTACCGGGACAGAGGCAGATACGCAGTATTTT.

The chain joins TRBV19 to TRBJ2-3, with D unresolved. Looked up from germline, CDR1 is LNHDA and CDR2 is SQIVND (reference sequence). The CDR3 loop spans 13 amino acids. V was clipped by 4 bases and J by 1 base, with 6 bases between them. The CDR3 sequence is CASSNAGTDTQYF. In nucleotides, the CDR3 is TGTGCCAGTAGTAACGCAGGCACAGATACGCAGTATTTT.

The chain carries TRBV7-8 and TRBJ1-4; D is uncertain. Trimming took 2 bases from V and 0 from J, leaving 4 bases between them. In germline, CDR1 is SGHVS, CDR2 FQNEAQ. The CDR3 runs to 14 residues. CDR3 residues: CASSLLATNEKLFF. CDR3 coding DNA: TGTGCCAGCAGCTTATTAGCAACTAATGAAAAACTGTTTTTT.

This clone was recorded once. This rearrangement joins TRBV4-2 to TRBJ2-3; D gene ambiguous. The CDR3 runs to 15 residues. Germline V gene data show CDR1 as LGHNA and CDR2 as YNFKEQ. With 1 base removed from V and 4 bases from J, the gap between germline ends came to 12 bases. This chain's CDR3 is CASSQGPQHPDTQYF. The CDR3 coding sequence is TGTGCCAGCAGCCAAGGGCCCCAGCATCCAGATACGCAGTATTTT.

This clone has ten or more counts. The rearrangement uses TRBV4-1 and TRBJ2-5; the match to TRBD1 covers 8 bases. With V trimmed by 4 bases and J by 4 bases, 11 bases remained unmatched. The CDR3 is 16 residues long. Germline lookup yields CDR1 MGHRA and CDR2 YSYEKL. The CDR3, as DNA: TGCGCCAGCAGCCGATCTTCCGGACAGGGAACAGAGACCCAGTACTTC. Its translation is CASSRSSGQGTETQYF.

This clone was found once. This chain connects TRBV5-1 to TRBJ2-2; unclear D gene. V shed 0 bases and J shed 0 bases, with 6 bases lying between them. This CDR3 is built from 15 residues. Germline V gene data show CDR1 as SGHRS and CDR2 as YFSETQ. CDR3 sequence: CASSLGPSNTGELFF. The CDR3 coding sequence is TGCGCCAGCAGCTTGGGCCCCTCGAACACCGGGGAGCTGTTTTTT.

This clone was counted a few times. The rearrangement links TRBV2 to TRBJ1-1; perhaps TRBD1 as D (5 bases). Germline V gene sequence: CDR1 SNHLY, CDR2 FYNNEI. The CDR3 runs 11 residues. V was cut by 8 bases and J by 2 bases, with 6 bases left in between. CDR3: CASGHNTEAFF. CDR3 nucleotide sequence: TGTGCCAGCGGACATAACACTGAAGCTTTCTTT.

The chain carries TRBV6-6 and TRBJ1-4; no firm D call. CDR3 size: 14 residues. Germline V gene data show CDR1 as MNHNY and CDR2 as SVGAGI (reference sequence). The V end was cut by 6 bases, the J end by 7 bases, with 15 bases between. This CDR3 reads CASRSPEGSEKLFF. CDR3 nucleotides: TGTGCCAGCAGAAGCCCCGAAGGGAGTGAAAAACTGTTTTTT.

This chain uses TRBV15 with TRBJ2-3; 8 bases are shared with TRBD2. With 0 bases clipped from V and 5 bases from J, the junction kept 7 bases outside the gene matches. The length of the CDR3 is 16 residues. In germline, CDR1 is LNHNV, CDR2 YYDKDF (reference sequence). The CDR3 region is CATSRDGGSGGDTQYF. CDR3 bases: TGTGCCACCAGCAGAGATGGTGGGAGCGGGGGAGATACGCAGTATTTT.

This chain links TRBV6-1 with TRBJ1-1; D is perhaps TRBD1 (6 bases). The V gene lost 10 bases and the J gene lost 1 base, with 10 bases spanning the gap. Germline CDR1 reads MNHNS; CDR2 reads SASEGT. The length of the CDR3 is 12 residues. The CDR3 DNA follows: TGTGCCACTACGACAGGGAACACTGAAGCTTTCTTT. Translated, it gives CATTTGNTEAFF.

This clone was observed a few times. V is TRBV28 and J is TRBJ1-2; D not certain. The CDR3 is made up of 17 amino acids. V dropped 1 base and J dropped 4 bases, with 19 bases sitting between them. In germline, CDR1 is MDHEN, CDR2 SYDVKM. The DNA of the CDR3 is TGTGCCAGCAGTTTATTCATCAACCGACAACGCCTCTATGGCTACACCTTC. Amino acids: CASSLFINRQRLYGYTF.

The V call is TRBV2, the J call TRBJ1-1, with 7 bases fitting TRBD1. CDR3 size: 14 residues. V gave up 6 bases and J gave up 3 bases; unmatched junction bases: 7. Germline V gene lookup returns CDR1 SNHLY and CDR2 FYNNEI. The CDR3 DNA follows: TGTGCCAGCAGGGCTCCGGGACAGTACACTGAAGCTTTCTTT. It yields the protein CASRAPGQYTEAFF. The full variable domain, in which reference TRBV2 and TRBJ1-1 provide the parts outside the CDR3, is EPEVTQTPSHQVTQMGQEVILRCVPISNHLYFYWYRQILGQKVEFLVSFYNNEISEKSEIFDDQFSVERPDGSNFTLKIRSTKLEDSAMYFCASRAPGQYTEAFFGQGTRLTVV.

This clone has a single count. The V and J genes are TRBV7-9 and TRBJ2-5; D is possibly TRBD2 (6 bases). This CDR3 is 13 amino acids long. The germline gives CDR1 SEHNR, CDR2 FQNEAQ (reference sequence). Trimming took off 3 bases at V and 5 bases at J, with 10 bases between the two ends. CDR3 loop: CASSFFSGETQYF. The CDR3, as DNA: TGTGCCAGCAGCTTTTTTAGCGGTGAGACCCAGTACTTC.

The V call is TRBV18, the J call TRBJ2-5; D not certain. CDR1 and CDR2 (germline): KGHSH, LQKENI. CDR3 length: 13 amino acids. V lost 0 bases to trimming and J lost 5 bases, with 7 bases between them. The CDR3 nucleotides are TGTGCCAGCTCACCACCTAGTTTGGAGACCCAGTACTTC. Its translation: CASSPPSLETQYF.

The J gene is TRBJ2-7, the V gene TRBV28, with 8 positions matching TRBD2. With 3 bases clipped from V and 7 bases from J, the junction kept 5 bases outside the gene matches. The CDR3 has 13 amino acids. Germline assignment: CDR1 MDHEN and CDR2 SYDVKM. CDR3 amino acids: CASSLTGGDEQYF. CDR3 in DNA: TGTGCCAGCAGTTTGACGGGAGGGGATGAGCAGTACTTC.

The chain carries TRBV5-1 and TRBJ2-1; tentative D call: TRBD2 (6 bases). Trimming removed 4 bases at V and 8 bases at J, with 25 bases between. The CDR3 extends over 17 amino acids. CDR1 is SGHRS and CDR2 is YFSETQ in the germline V gene. Here the CDR3 DNA reads TGCGCCAGCAGCCTTGGAATTTTAGCGGTCAGGAGGGATGAGCAGTTCTTC. This translates into CASSLGILAVRRDEQFF.

The genes are TRBV28 and TRBJ2-7; 7 positions agree with TRBD1. Germline lookup yields CDR1 MDHEN and CDR2 SYDVKM. J was trimmed by 3 bases and V by 8 bases; bases with no gene match: 10. CDR3 length: 14 residues. The CDR3 region has the DNA TGTGCCAGCGGGCCGGGACAGAGCTTCTACGAGCAGTACTTC. The encoded protein is CASGPGQSFYEQYF.

The chain joins TRBV30 to TRBJ2-7; possible D gene TRBD1, 6 bases. Germline V gene lookup returns CDR1 GTSNPN and CDR2 SVGIG (reference sequence). The V and J ends lost 1 base and 6 bases respectively, with 16 bases between them. CDR3 length: 14 amino acids. The CDR3 protein is CAWSGGRQVGEQYF. As DNA, the CDR3 is TGTGCCTGGAGTGGAGGGAGACAGGTGGGCGAGCAGTACTTC.

This clone was detected once. The chain recombines TRBV7-6 with TRBJ2-3; 11 positions agree with TRBD2. This CDR3 contains 17 residues. The V and J ends lost 1 base and 6 bases, in that order; junction bases with no gene match: 9. Germline CDR1 SGHVS, CDR2 FNYEAQ. In nucleotides, the CDR3 is TGTGCCAGCAGCTTAGTCGGTAGCGGGGGGGCCGAGGATACGCAGTATTTT. Protein product: CASSLVGSGGAEDTQYF.

This sequence joins TRBV18 and TRBJ1-2, with D uncertain. Deletions cut 2 bases from V and 2 bases from J, with 12 bases between. CDR3 length: 15 amino acids. CDR1 is KGHSH and CDR2 is LQKENI in the germline V gene. CDR3 in DNA: TGTGCCAGCTCACCAGAAGTGGGCAGAAACTATGGCTACACCTTC. It translates to CASSPEVGRNYGYTF.

CDR3 nucleotide sequence: TGTGCCAGCAGCTTCACTAGCGGGAGCCCACCTCCCTTCACAGATACGCAGTATTTT. This codes for CASSFTSGSPPPFTDTQYF. The V gene is TRBV11-1, the J gene TRBJ2-3, with 11 bases lining up with TRBD2. The CDR3 length is 19 residues. After removal of 3 bases from V and 2 bases from J, the junction contained 13 bases not matched to a gene. Germline V gene sequence: CDR1 SGHAT, CDR2 FQDESV (reference sequence).

V gene TRBV5-1 combines with J gene TRBJ1-4, with D maybe TRBD1 (5 bases). This CDR3 comprises 15 residues. V shed 4 bases and J shed 0 bases, with 10 bases lying between them. In germline, CDR1 is SGHRS, CDR2 YFSETQ. The CDR3 sequence: CASSLQVATNEKLFF. The CDR3 nucleotides are TGCGCCAGCAGCCTACAGGTTGCAACTAATGAAAAACTGTTTTTT.

J is TRBJ1-5 and V is TRBV2; a possible D gene is TRBD1 (5 bases). CDR3 length: 15 amino acids. The V gene's germline CDR1 is SNHLY and CDR2 FYNNEI. Trimming removed 6 bases at V and 7 bases at J, with 19 bases between. The CDR3 loop reads CASRLRGGAWQPQHF. The CDR3 nucleotides are TGTGCCAGCAGACTGAGAGGCGGGGCCTGGCAGCCCCAGCATTTT.

The sample holds one count of this clone. V and J are TRBV4-2 and TRBJ2-5, with TRBD2 matching over 9 bases. The J segment lost 2 bases and the V segment lost 9 bases, leaving 1 base of the junction unmatched. Looked up from germline, CDR1 is LGHNA and CDR2 is YNFKEQ. CDR3 size: 12 residues. Here the CDR3 reads CASSGGQETQYF. The CDR3 nucleotides are TGTGCCAGTAGCGGGGGACAAGAGACCCAGTACTTC.

The chain is built from TRBV4-3 and TRBJ2-7; D possibly matches TRBD1 or TRBD2 (6 bases each). Germline values: CDR1 LGHNA, CDR2 YSLEER. V shed 3 bases and J shed 4 bases, with 16 bases lying between them. The CDR3 sequence is 15 residues long. The CDR3 nucleotides read TGCGCCAGCAGCCAGGGGGATCGAGGGGGGTACGAGCAGTACTTC. Its translation is CASSQGDRGGYEQYF.

The V and J genes are TRBV13 and TRBJ2-1; 12 nucleotides line up with TRBD2. The length of the CDR3 is 16 residues. The germline V gene has CDR1 PRHDT and CDR2 FYEKMQ (reference sequence). J was trimmed by 4 bases and V by 4 bases; bases with no gene match: 5. DNA of the CDR3: TGTGCCAGCAGCTCCGCAGGGACTAGCGGGTACAATGAGCAGTTCTTC. It encodes CASSSAGTSGYNEQFF.